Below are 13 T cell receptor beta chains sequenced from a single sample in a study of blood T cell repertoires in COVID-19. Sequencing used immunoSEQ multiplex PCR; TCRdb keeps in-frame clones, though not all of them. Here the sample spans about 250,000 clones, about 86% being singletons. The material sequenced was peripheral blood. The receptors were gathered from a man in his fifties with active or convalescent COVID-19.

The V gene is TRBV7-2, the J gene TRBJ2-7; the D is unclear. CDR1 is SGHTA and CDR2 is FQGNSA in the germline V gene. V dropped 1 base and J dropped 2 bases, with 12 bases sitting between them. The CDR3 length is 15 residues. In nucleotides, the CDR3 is TGTGCCAGCAGCTTAGGAGGCGCCCTCCCCTACGAGCAGTACTTC. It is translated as CASSLGGALPYEQYF.

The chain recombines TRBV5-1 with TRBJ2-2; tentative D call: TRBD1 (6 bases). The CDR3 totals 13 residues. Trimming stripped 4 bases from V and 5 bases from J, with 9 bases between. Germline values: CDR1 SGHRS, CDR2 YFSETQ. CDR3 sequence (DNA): TGCGCCAGCAGCCCCGGGACAACCGGGGAGCTGTTTTTT. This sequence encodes CASSPGTTGELFF.

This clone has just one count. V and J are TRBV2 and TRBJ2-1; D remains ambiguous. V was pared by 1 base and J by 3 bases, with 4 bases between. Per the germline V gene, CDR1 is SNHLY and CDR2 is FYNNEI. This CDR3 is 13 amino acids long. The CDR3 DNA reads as TGTGCCAGCAGTGAAGATAACTACAATGAGCAGTTCTTC. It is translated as CASSEDNYNEQFF.

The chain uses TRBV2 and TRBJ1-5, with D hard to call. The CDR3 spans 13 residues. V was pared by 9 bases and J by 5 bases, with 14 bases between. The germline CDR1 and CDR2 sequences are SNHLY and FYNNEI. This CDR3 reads CASMAGEDQPQHF. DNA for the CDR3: TGTGCCAGTATGGCCGGGGAGGATCAGCCCCAGCATTTT.

The CDR3 region is CASSSAHSGANVLTF. As DNA, the CDR3 is TGCGCCAGCAGCAGCGCTCACTCTGGGGCCAACGTCCTGACTTTC. The J gene is TRBJ2-6, the V gene TRBV4-3; D is undetermined. Trimming cost V 5 bases and J 0 bases, with 8 bases left between them. The length of the CDR3 is 15 residues. The germline gives CDR1 LGHNA, CDR2 YSLEER.

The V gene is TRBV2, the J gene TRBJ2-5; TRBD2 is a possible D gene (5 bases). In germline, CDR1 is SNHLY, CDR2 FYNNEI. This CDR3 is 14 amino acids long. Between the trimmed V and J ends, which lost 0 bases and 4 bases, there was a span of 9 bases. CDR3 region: CASSEARGRETQYF. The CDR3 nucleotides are TGTGCCAGCAGTGAAGCGCGAGGGAGAGAGACCCAGTACTTC.

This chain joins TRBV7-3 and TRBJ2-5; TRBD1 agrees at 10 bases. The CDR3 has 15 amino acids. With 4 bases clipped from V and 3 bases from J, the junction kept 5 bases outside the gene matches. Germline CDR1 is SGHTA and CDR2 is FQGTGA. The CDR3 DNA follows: TGTGCCAGCAGCTCCCAGGGGACAGGGGAAGAGACCCAGTACTTC. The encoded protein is CASSSQGTGEETQYF.

The CDR3 nucleotides are TGTGCCAGCACCGGGGCCACAAGGAGGTATTTT. Translation gives CASTGATRRYF. This chain connects TRBV7-9 to TRBJ2-3; D tentatively reads TRBD1 or TRBD2 (5 bases each). The CDR3 is 11 amino acids. Germline V gene sequence: CDR1 SEHNR, CDR2 FQNEAQ (reference sequence). Trimming cost V 7 bases and J 14 bases, with 16 bases left between them.

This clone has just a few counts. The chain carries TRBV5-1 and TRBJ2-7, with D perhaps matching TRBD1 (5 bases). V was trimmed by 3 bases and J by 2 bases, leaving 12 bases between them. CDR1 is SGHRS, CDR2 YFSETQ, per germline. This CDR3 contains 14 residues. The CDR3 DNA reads TGCGCCAGCAGCTCCCGGGCAGGGCCCTACGAGCAGTACTTC. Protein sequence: CASSSRAGPYEQYF.

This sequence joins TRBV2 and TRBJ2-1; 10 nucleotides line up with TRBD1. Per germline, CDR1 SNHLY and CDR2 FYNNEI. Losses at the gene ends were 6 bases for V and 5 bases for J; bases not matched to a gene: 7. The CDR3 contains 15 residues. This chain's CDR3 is CASRAGTGVHNEQFF. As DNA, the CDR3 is TGTGCCAGCAGGGCCGGGACAGGGGTACACAATGAGCAGTTCTTC.

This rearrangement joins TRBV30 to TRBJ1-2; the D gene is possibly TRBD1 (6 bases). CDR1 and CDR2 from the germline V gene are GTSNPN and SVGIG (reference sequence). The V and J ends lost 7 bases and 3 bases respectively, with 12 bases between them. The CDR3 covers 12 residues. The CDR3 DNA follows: TGTGCCTTCCGACAGGCAGACTATGGCTACACCTTC. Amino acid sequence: CAFRQADYGYTF.

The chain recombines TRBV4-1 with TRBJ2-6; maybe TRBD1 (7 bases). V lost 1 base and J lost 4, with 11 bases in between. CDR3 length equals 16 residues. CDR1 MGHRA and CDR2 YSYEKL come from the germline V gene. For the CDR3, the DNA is TGCGCCAGCAGCCAAGCCAGGGGGGCGGGGGCCAACGTCCTGACTTTC. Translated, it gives CASSQARGAGANVLTF.

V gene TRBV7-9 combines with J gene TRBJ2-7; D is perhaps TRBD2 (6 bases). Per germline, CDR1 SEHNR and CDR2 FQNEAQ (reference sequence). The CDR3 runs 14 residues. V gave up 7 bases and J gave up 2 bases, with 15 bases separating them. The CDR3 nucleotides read TGTGCCAGCACCTACCGGGGGAGGCCCTACGAGCAGTACTTC. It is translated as CASTYRGRPYEQYF.